This TCR beta chain was recovered during a study of patients and donors after allogeneic stem cell transplantation. One entry per CDR3 protein, called by TCRdb with MiXCR from the RT-PCR reads. Among about 960,000 distinct CDR3 sequences listed, roughly 18% were seen once. Germline CDR1 and CDR2: LNHNV and YYDKDF (reference sequence). The CDR3 totals 15 residues. Trimming cost V 6 bases and J 6 bases, with 15 bases left between them. This clonotype was counted between two and nine times. Sequences were obtained from blood, either unsorted or a sorted T cell fraction (not recorded which). The rearrangement uses TRBV15 and TRBJ1-6; TRBD1 is a possible D gene (5 bases). The receptor comes from a human donor who was either an allogeneic HSCT recipient or a stem cell or donor lymphocyte infusion donor (not recorded which). It is not recorded whose cells these are; they may come from a transplant donor. DNA for the CDR3: TGTGCCACCAGGTTGCGGGGCGAGGGTAATTCACCCCTCCACTTT. The encoded protein is CATRLRGEGNSPLHF.